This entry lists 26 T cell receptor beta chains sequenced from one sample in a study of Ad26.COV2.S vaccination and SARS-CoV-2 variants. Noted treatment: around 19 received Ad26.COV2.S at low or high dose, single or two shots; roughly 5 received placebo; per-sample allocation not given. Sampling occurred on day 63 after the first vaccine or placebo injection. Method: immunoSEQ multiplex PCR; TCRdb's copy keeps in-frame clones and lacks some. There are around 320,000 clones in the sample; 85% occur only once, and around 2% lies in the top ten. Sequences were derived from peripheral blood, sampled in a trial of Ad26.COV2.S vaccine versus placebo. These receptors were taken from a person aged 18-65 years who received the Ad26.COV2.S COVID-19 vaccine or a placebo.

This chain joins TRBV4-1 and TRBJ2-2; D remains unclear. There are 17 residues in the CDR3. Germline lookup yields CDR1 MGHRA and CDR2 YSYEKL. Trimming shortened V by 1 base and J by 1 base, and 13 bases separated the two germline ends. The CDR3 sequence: CASSQAGLRKNTGELFF. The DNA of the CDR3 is TGCGCCAGCAGCCAAGCGGGTCTCCGTAAGAACACCGGGGAGCTGTTTTTT.

CDR3 loop: CASSPFINKNTEAFF. DNA for the CDR3: TGTGCCAGCAGCCCCTTTATTAACAAGAACACTGAAGCTTTCTTT. The genes are TRBV9 and TRBJ1-1, with unresolved D. Germline values: CDR1 SGDLS, CDR2 YYNGEE. The CDR3 has 15 amino acids. V was cut by 4 bases and J by 1 base, with 14 bases left in between.

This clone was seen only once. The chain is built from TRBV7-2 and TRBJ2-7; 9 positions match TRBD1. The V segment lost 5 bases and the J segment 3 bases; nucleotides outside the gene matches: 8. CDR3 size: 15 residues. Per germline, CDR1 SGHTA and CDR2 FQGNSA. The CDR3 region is CASSNRDRVLYEQYF. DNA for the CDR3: TGTGCCAGCAGCAACCGGGACAGGGTCCTCTACGAGCAGTACTTC.

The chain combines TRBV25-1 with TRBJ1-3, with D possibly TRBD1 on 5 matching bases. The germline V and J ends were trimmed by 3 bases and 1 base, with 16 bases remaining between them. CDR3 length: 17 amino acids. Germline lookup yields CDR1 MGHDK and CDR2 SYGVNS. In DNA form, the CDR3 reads TGTGCCAGCAGTGACGTGTCGGGGGGACCTTCTGGAAACACCATATATTTT. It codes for CASSDVSGGPSGNTIYF.

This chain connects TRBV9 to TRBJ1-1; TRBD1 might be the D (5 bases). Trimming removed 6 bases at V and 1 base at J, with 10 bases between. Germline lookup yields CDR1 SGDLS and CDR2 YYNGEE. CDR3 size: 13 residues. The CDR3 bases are TGTGCCAGCAATAAGGGGCCGAACACTGAAGCTTTCTTT. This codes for CASNKGPNTEAFF.

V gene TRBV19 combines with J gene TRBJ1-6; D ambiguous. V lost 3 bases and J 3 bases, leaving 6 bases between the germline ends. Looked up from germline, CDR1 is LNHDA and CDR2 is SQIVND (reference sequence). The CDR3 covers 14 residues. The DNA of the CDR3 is TGTGCCAGTAGTATTCGGCTCTATAATTCACCCCTCCACTTT. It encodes CASSIRLYNSPLHF.

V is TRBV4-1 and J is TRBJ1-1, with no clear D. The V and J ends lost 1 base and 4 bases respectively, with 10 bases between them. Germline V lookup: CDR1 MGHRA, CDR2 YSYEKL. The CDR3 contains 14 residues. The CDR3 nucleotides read TGCGCCAGCAGCCAAGGGTTGAGAGGCACTGAAGCTTTCTTT. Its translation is CASSQGLRGTEAFF.

The CDR3 sequence: CAISEPNVLQYF. The CDR3 DNA reads as TGTGCCATCAGTGAGCCGAATGTTTTGCAGTACTTC. This rearrangement joins TRBV10-3 to TRBJ2-7; D remains ambiguous. The V gene lost 2 bases and the J gene lost 9 bases, with 11 bases spanning the gap. From germline, CDR1 is ENHRY and CDR2 SYGVKD. The length of the CDR3 is 12 residues.

CDR3 amino acids: CASSRVIGTGYYGYTF. As DNA, the CDR3 is TGTGCCAGCAGCAGGGTAATCGGGACAGGTTACTATGGCTACACCTTC. The J gene is TRBJ1-2, the V gene TRBV14; 8 positions match TRBD1. The germline CDR1 and CDR2 sequences are SGHDN and FVKESK. This CDR3 has 16 amino acids. The J segment lost 3 bases and the V segment lost 5 bases, leaving 11 bases of the junction unmatched.

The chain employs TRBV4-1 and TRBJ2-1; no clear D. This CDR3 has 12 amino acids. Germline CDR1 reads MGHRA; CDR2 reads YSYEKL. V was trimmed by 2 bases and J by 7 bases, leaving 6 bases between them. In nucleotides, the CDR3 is TGCGCCAGCAGCCAACCCTCTAATGAGCAGTTCTTC. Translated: CASSQPSNEQFF.

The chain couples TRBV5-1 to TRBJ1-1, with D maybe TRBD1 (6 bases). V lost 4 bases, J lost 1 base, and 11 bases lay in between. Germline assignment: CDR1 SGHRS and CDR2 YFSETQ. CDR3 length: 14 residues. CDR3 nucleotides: TGCGCCAGCAGCGGGACGACAGGGAACACTGAAGCTTTCTTT. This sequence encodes CASSGTTGNTEAFF.

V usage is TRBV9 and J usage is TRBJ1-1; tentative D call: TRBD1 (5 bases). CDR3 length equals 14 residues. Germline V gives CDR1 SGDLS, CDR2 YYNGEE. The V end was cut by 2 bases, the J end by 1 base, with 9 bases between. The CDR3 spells CASSVGQANTEAFF. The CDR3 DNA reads TGTGCCAGCAGCGTGGGGCAGGCGAACACTGAAGCTTTCTTT.

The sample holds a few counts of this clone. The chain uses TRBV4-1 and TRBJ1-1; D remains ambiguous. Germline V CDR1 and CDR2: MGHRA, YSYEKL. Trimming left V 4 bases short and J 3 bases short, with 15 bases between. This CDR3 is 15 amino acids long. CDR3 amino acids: CASSLLEGPDTEAFF. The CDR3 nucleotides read TGCGCCAGCAGCCTTTTAGAGGGCCCGGACACTGAAGCTTTCTTT.

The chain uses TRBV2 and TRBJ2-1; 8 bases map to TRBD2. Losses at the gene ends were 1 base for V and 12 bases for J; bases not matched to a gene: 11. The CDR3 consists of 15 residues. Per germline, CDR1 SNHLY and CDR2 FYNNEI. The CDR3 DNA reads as TGTGCCAGCAGTGAAGAGCGGGGGCCCCCCAAGGGGCAGTTCTTC. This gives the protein CASSEERGPPKGQFF.

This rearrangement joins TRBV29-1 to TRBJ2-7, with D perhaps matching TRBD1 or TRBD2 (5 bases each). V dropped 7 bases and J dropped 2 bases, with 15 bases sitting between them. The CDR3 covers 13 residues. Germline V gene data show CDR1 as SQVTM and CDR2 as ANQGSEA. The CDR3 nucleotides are TGCAGCGCTGTGGGGGTAGGCCCCTACGAGCAGTACTTC. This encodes CSAVGVGPYEQYF.

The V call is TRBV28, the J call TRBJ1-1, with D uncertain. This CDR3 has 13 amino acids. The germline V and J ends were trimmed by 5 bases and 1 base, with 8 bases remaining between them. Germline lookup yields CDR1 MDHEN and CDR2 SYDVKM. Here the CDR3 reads CASSLTENTEAFF. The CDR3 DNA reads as TGTGCCAGCAGTCTAACAGAGAACACTGAAGCTTTCTTT.

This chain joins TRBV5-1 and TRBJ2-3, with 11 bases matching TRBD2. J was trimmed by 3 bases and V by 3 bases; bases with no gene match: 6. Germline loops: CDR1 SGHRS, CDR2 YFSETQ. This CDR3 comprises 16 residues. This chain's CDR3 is CASSYGTSGWTDTQYF. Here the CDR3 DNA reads TGCGCCAGCAGCTACGGGACTAGCGGTTGGACAGATACGCAGTATTTT.

The CDR3 sequence: CASSQGQGSFVTGETQYF. CDR3 nucleotides: TGCGCCAGCAGCCAAGGACAGGGATCGTTTGTCACGGGAGAGACCCAGTACTTC. This chain joins TRBV4-1 and TRBJ2-5, with 7 bases that match TRBD1. Germline V gene data show CDR1 as MGHRA and CDR2 as YSYEKL. The V and J ends lost 1 base and 4 bases, in that order; junction bases with no gene match: 15. The CDR3 has 18 residues.

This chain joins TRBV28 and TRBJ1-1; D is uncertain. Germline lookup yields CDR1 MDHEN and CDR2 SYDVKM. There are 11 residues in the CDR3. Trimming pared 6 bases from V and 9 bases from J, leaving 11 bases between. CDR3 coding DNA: TGTGCCAGCAGGGACCATTTAAAAGCTTTCTTT. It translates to CASRDHLKAFF.

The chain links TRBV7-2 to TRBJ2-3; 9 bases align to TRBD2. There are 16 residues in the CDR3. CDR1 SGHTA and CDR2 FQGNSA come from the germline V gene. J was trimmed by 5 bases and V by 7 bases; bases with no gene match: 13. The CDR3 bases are TGTGCCAGCACCCCTTTCTCGAGCGGGGGGTTAGATACGCAGTATTTT. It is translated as CASTPFSSGGLDTQYF.

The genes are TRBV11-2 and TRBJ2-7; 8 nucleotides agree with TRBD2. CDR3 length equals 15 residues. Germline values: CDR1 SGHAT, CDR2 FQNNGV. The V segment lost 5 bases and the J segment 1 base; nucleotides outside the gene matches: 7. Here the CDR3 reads CASSHGAGGSYEQYF. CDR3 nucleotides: TGTGCCAGCAGCCATGGGGCGGGGGGTTCCTACGAGCAGTACTTC.

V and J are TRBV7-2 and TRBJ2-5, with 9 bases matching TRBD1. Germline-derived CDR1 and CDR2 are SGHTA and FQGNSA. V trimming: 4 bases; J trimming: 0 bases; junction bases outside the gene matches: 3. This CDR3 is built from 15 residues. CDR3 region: CASSWGQGDQETQYF. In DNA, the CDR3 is TGTGCCAGCAGCTGGGGACAGGGTGACCAAGAGACCCAGTACTTC.

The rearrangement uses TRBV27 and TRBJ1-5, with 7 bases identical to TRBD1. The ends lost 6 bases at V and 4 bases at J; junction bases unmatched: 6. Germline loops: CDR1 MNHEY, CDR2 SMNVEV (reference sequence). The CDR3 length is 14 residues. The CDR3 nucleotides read TGTGCCAGCAGAAGTCCAGGGGGTAATCAGCCCCAGCATTTT. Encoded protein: CASRSPGGNQPQHF.

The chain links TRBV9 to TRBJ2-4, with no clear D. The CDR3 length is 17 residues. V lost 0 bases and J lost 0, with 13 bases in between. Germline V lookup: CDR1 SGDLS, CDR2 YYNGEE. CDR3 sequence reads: CASSVARTLLAKNIQYF. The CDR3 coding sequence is TGTGCCAGCAGCGTAGCACGGACCCTACTAGCCAAAAACATTCAGTACTTC.

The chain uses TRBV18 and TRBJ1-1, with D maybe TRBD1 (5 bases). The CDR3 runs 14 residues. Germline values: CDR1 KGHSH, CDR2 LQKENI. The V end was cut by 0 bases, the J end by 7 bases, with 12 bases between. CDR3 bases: TGTGCCAGCTCACCACCCGCCGGGGCGGGTGAAGCTTTCTTT. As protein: CASSPPAGAGEAFF.

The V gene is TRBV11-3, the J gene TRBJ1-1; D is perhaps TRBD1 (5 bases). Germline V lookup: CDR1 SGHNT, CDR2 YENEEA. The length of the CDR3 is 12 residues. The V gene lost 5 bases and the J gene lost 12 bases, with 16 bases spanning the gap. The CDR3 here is CASSPPGAATFF. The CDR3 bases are TGTGCCAGCAGCCCACCTGGGGCAGCAACTTTCTTT. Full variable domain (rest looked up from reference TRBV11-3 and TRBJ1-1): EAGVVQSPRYKIIEKKQPVAFWCNPISGHNTLYWYLQNLGQGPELLIRYENEEAVDDSQLPKDRFSAERLKGVDSTLKIQPAELGDSAVYLCASSPPGAATFFGQGTRLTVV.